This T cell receptor beta chain was sequenced in a study of T cells in tumors after PD-1 blockade. Overall study context: Patients received pembrolizumab 200 mg every 3 weeks or cemiplimab 350 mg every 2 weeks. Daily vismodegib 150 mg continued in a subset of anti-PD-1-treated patients. Blood samples averaged around 110,000 templates (range about 21,000-260,000) and 35,000 or so unique clonotypes.

Template: tumor biopsy or peripheral blood genomic DNA, about 616-6,500 ng per sample. This clone has only one observation. Sequenced by immunoSEQ multiplex PCR; TCRdb stores in-frame clones only, minus some. The data contain approximately 47,000 clones, roughly 80% of them singletons. The specimen was PBMCs, collected before anti-PD-1 therapy. This receptor was identified in a human donor with advanced basal cell or squamous cell carcinoma (not recorded which).

The CDR3 coding sequence is TGTGCCACCAGCATCCCAGGTTCGATTACTAGCACAGATACGCAGTATTTT. This encodes CATSIPGSITSTDTQYF. The chain links TRBV15 to TRBJ2-3; D uncertain. The V gene lost 4 bases and the J gene lost 0 bases, with 17 bases spanning the gap. The CDR3 runs to 17 residues. CDR1 is LNHNV and CDR2 is YYDKDF in the germline V gene (reference sequence).